The rows below give T cell receptor beta chains drawn from one sample of a study of blood T cells in healthy people across ages. Via MiXCR, TCRdb re-called the 5' RACE reads, giving one row per CDR3 protein. The top ten hold roughly 3.7% of the sample, which has approximately 1.5 million distinct CDR3 sequences, under 55% seen once. Sequenced material: blood. The origin of the receptors is a young woman in good health. Both conserved end residues are part of each CDR3. The D gene is left open where the match is weak. The size entry is marked missing in some rows and otherwise reads once, few, many or a size class.

d_gene,abundance,v_gene,j_gene,CDR3aa,CDR3nt
-,-,TRBV15,TRBJ2-7,CATSRDRGLNYEQYF,TGTGCCACCAGCAGAGATCGGGGCCTGAACTACGAGCAGTACTTC
-,-,TRBV5-1,TRBJ2-7,CASSFVVGVGDEQYF,TGCGCCAGCAGCTTTGTGGTTGGGGTTGGTGACGAGCAGTACTTC
TRBD2,-,TRBV6-6,TRBJ2-5,CASGPGGQETQYF,TGTGCCAGTGGACCGGGGGGGCAGGAGACCCAGTACTTC
-,-,TRBV5-1,TRBJ1-2,CASSAGDQARGYTF,TGCGCCAGCAGCGCGGGTGATCAGGCTCGAGGCTACACCTTC
TRBD1,-,TRBV7-2,TRBJ2-4,CASSPPQGYKNIQYF,TGTGCCAGCAGCCCCCCACAGGGGTACAAAAACATTCAGTACTTC
-,many,TRBV18,TRBJ2-7,CASSLNAADTYEQYF,TGTGCCAGCTCACTTAATGCTGCGGATACCTACGAGCAGTACTTC
-,few,TRBV7-2,TRBJ2-7,CASSLEGSGSSYNEQYF,TGTGCCAGCAGCTTAGAAGGCTCGGGTAGCTCCTACAATGAGCAGTACTTC
TRBD1,-,TRBV12-3/TRBV12-4,TRBJ2-3,CASSSGQGRDTQYF,TGTGCCAGCAGTTCTGGACAGGGTAGGGATACGCAGTATTTT
-,-,TRBV5-5,TRBJ1-5,CASSLQGTSNQPQHF,TGTGCCAGCAGCTTGCAGGGGACTAGCAATCAGCCCCAGCATTTT
-,-,TRBV6-5,TRBJ1-2,CASSTDGSNYGYTF,TGTGCCAGCAGTACCGACGGCTCTAACTATGGCTACACCTTC
-,-,TRBV6-1,TRBJ2-7,CASSEARAGGYEQYF,TGCGCCAGCAGTGAAGCTAGGGCCGGGGGATACGAGCAGTACTTC
TRBD2,few,TRBV7-2,TRBJ2-3,CASSFFTSGADTQYF,TGTGCCAGCAGCTTCTTTACTAGCGGGGCAGATACGCAGTATTTT
-,few,TRBV12-3/TRBV12-4,TRBJ2-3,CASSLGNSYTQYF,TGTGCCAGCAGTTTAGGGAACAGCTATACGCAGTATTTT
TRBD1,-,TRBV4-3,TRBJ2-5,CASSQDLGQGARGTQYF,TGCGCCAGCAGCCAAGATCTCGGACAGGGGGCGAGAGGGACCCAGTACTTC
-,-,TRBV4-3,TRBJ2-1,CASGREEYNEQFF,TGCGCCAGCGGTAGGGAAGAGTACAATGAGCAGTTCTTC
-,-,TRBV7-2,TRBJ2-5,CASSSKIQQYF,TGTGCCAGCAGCTCCAAGATACAGCAGTACTTC
TRBD1,-,TRBV5-1,TRBJ2-4,CASSSYRGENIQYF,TGCGCCAGCAGCTCATACAGGGGAGAAAACATTCAGTACTTC
-,-,TRBV7-2,TRBJ1-5,CASSLAHVGSQPQHF,TGTGCCAGCAGCTTAGCGCATGTGGGAAGTCAGCCCCAGCATTTT
-,-,TRBV28,TRBJ1-3,CASSLAISGNTIYF,TGTGCCAGCAGTCTAGCGATCTCTGGAAACACCATATATTTT
TRBD2,-,TRBV20-1,TRBJ2-1,CSASRRAGVYNEQFF,TGCAGTGCTAGTAGGAGGGCGGGAGTCTACAATGAGCAGTTCTTC
-,-,TRBV6-5,TRBJ1-2,CASSYQGRSNYGYTF,TGTGCCAGCAGTTATCAGGGAAGAAGCAACTATGGCTACACCTTC
TRBD1,few,TRBV4-3,TRBJ1-1,CASSPIDRGLNTEAFF,TGCGCCAGCAGCCCGATCGACAGGGGGTTGAACACTGAAGCTTTCTTT
TRBD2,few,TRBV7-2,TRBJ2-7,CASSLRERYEQYF,TGTGCCAGCAGCTTGCGGGAGAGATACGAGCAGTACTTC
TRBD1,-,TRBV7-9,TRBJ1-4,CASSLPDRAIEKLFF,TGTGCCAGCAGCCTGCCGGACAGGGCAATTGAAAAACTGTTTTTT
-,-,TRBV4-3,TRBJ2-3,CASSQGGLLGADTQYF,TGCGCCAGCAGCCAAGGGGGCCTCTTGGGGGCAGATACGCAGTATTTT
-,-,TRBV29-1,TRBJ2-5,CSVETSSSGTQYF,TGCAGCGTTGAAACCTCGTCTTCTGGGACCCAGTACTTC
-,-,TRBV4-1,TRBJ2-7,CVSSQEEQNPFYEQYF,TGCGTCAGCAGCCAAGAGGAACAGAACCCCTTCTACGAGCAGTACTTC
-,-,TRBV30,TRBJ1-4,CAWSLDSREKLFF,TGTGCCTGGAGTTTGGATTCCAGGGAAAAACTGTTTTTT
TRBD2,-,TRBV7-3,TRBJ2-1,CASSSRGGASYNEQFF,TGTGCCAGCAGCTCGCGGGGGGGCGCCTCCTACAATGAGCAGTTCTTC
-,few,TRBV5-1,TRBJ2-2,CASSLEASNTGELFF,TGCGCCAGCAGCTTGGAGGCGTCCAACACCGGGGAGCTGTTTTTT
-,once,TRBV20-1,TRBJ2-4,CSACRVVKNIQYF,TGCAGTGCTTGCCGGGTTGTAAAAAACATTCAGTACTTC
-,few,TRBV27,TRBJ2-7,CASRSGVGYEQYF,TGTGCCAGCAGATCGGGAGTCGGCTACGAGCAGTACTTC
-,-,TRBV15,TRBJ1-6,CATSSRRSPLHF,TGTGCCACCAGCAGCAGGAGGTCACCCCTCCACTTT
TRBD1,few,TRBV4-2,TRBJ2-4,CASSQDDRGRNIQYF,TGTGCCAGCAGCCAAGACGACAGGGGTCGGAACATTCAGTACTTC
-,few,TRBV13,TRBJ1-2,CASSHGTGTYGYTF,TGTGCCAGCAGCCATGGGACGGGGACCTATGGCTACACCTTC
TRBD1,few,TRBV3-1,TRBJ2-7,CASNRGAYSYNEQYF,TGTGCCAGCAACAGGGGCGCGTACTCCTACAATGAGCAGTACTTC
-,few,TRBV29-1,TRBJ2-3,CSVFTLRAQYF,TGCAGCGTTTTCACACTCCGTGCGCAGTATTTT
-,-,TRBV4-2,TRBJ2-3,CASSPEGGHTDTQYF,TGTGCCAGCAGCCCGGAGGGGGGGCACACAGATACGCAGTATTTT
-,-,TRBV20-1,TRBJ2-1,CSVARPRDGTYNEQFF,TGCAGTGTCGCCCGGCCCCGGGACGGAACCTACAATGAGCAGTTCTTC
TRBD1,few,TRBV11-2,TRBJ1-2,CASSHNGGQYGYTF,TGTGCCAGCAGCCACAATGGGGGACAGTATGGCTACACCTTC
TRBD1,once,TRBV20-1,TRBJ1-2,CSARGLRTGNYGYTF,TGCAGTGCTAGAGGACTTAGGACAGGGAACTATGGCTACACCTTC
TRBD2,-,TRBV10-3,TRBJ2-1,CAISEYGTSGYNEQFF,TGTGCCATCAGTGAATACGGGACTAGCGGTTACAATGAGCAGTTCTTC
-,-,TRBV7-9,TRBJ2-7,CASSLSLALYEQYF,TGTGCCAGCAGCTTAAGCCTAGCCCTATACGAGCAGTACTTC
-,many,TRBV20-1,TRBJ2-1,CSAPRGSSGYNEQFF,TGCAGTGCCCCTAGGGGGTCTAGCGGATACAATGAGCAGTTCTTC
-,many,TRBV12-3/TRBV12-4,TRBJ2-7,CASSLRTGVTYEQYF,TGTGCCAGCAGTCTGCGGACTGGGGTTACCTACGAGCAGTACTTC
-,few,TRBV20-1,TRBJ1-2,CSASSDSHGYTF,TGCAGTGCATCTAGTGACAGCCATGGCTACACCTTC
-,-,TRBV7-2,TRBJ2-4,CASSSRRGKNIQYF,TGTGCCAGCAGCTCCAGGCGGGGTAAAAACATTCAGTACTTC
-,-,TRBV25-1,TRBJ2-7,CASSGPIEQDF,TGTGCCAGCAGTGGCCCGATCGAGCAGGACTTC
-,few,TRBV12-3/TRBV12-4,TRBJ1-1,CASSSIWGVNTEAFF,TGTGCCAGCAGTTCGATTTGGGGGGTGAACACTGAAGCTTTCTTT
TRBD1,-,TRBV29-1,TRBJ1-2,CSAGQPTDGYTF,TGCAGCGCGGGACAGCCGACGGATGGCTACACCTTC
-,-,TRBV5-6,TRBJ1-2,CASRPQFASYGYTF,TGTGCCAGCAGGCCACAATTCGCCTCCTATGGCTACACCTTC
TRBD2,-,TRBV5-1,TRBJ2-5,CASMLVSGIPQETQYF,TGCGCCAGCATGTTGGTTAGCGGGATCCCCCAAGAGACCCAGTACTTC
TRBD2,-,TRBV20-1,TRBJ2-3,CSARDKGLAGATDTQYF,TGCAGTGCTAGAGATAAGGGGCTAGCGGGGGCCACAGATACGCAGTATTTT
TRBD2,-,TRBV27,TRBJ2-7,CASSLLGRFDEQYF,TGTGCCAGCAGTCTTCTCGGGAGGTTCGACGAGCAGTACTTC
-,many,TRBV27,TRBJ1-2,CASRDRWNYGYTF,TGTGCCAGCAGGGACAGATGGAACTATGGCTACACCTTC
-,-,TRBV12-3/TRBV12-4,TRBJ2-3,CASSHLERAVRADTQYF,TGTGCCAGCAGTCACCTCGAGCGGGCCGTCCGCGCAGATACGCAGTATTTT
-,-,TRBV6-2/TRBV6-3,TRBJ2-1,CASSDWGKNNEQFF,TGTGCCAGCAGTGACTGGGGCAAGAACAATGAGCAGTTCTTC
-,-,TRBV20-1,TRBJ2-7,CSPIYNEQYF,TGCAGTCCCATCTACAATGAGCAGTACTTC
TRBD2,-,TRBV20-1,TRBJ2-3,CSARQAGGADTQYF,TGCAGTGCTAGACAAGCGGGAGGAGCAGATACGCAGTATTTT
TRBD1,-,TRBV4-3,TRBJ1-5,CASSQDRGTQPQHF,TGCGCCAGCAGCCAAGACAGGGGGACTCAGCCCCAGCATTTT